The next 15 T cell receptor beta chains were all read from a single sample in a study of cytomegalovirus exposure and HLA in healthy donors. Produced via immunoSEQ multiplex PCR; TCRdb's table is partial and in-frame only. Of 90,000 to 150,000 clones listed, about 87% are singletons. The sample taken for sequencing was PBMCs. Every receptor here comes from a man between 18 and 29 years old in good health and CMV-seronegative.

The V gene is TRBV5-1, the J gene TRBJ2-1, with TRBD1 matching 8 bases. This CDR3 contains 19 residues. After removal of 4 bases from V and 6 bases from J, the junction contained 21 bases not matched to a gene. Germline V gene sequence: CDR1 SGHRS, CDR2 YFSETQ. The CDR3 sequence is CASSQGDRTINGAANEQFF. The CDR3 coding sequence is TGCGCCAGCAGCCAAGGGGACAGGACGATAAATGGGGCAGCCAATGAGCAGTTCTTC.

V is TRBV18 and J is TRBJ2-7; perhaps TRBD1 as D (6 bases). CDR1 is KGHSH, CDR2 LQKENI, per germline. This CDR3 has 15 residues. The germline V and J ends were trimmed by 2 bases and 3 bases, with 14 bases remaining between them. The CDR3 loop is CASSPISQGFYEQYF. CDR3 nucleotides: TGTGCCAGCTCACCAATCTCACAGGGTTTCTACGAGCAGTACTTC.

This rearrangement joins TRBV2 to TRBJ2-1; 8 bases fit TRBD1. Looked up from germline, CDR1 is SNHLY and CDR2 is FYNNEI. The CDR3 spans 15 residues. V dropped 3 bases and J dropped 4; count of bases not matched to a gene: 5. DNA for the CDR3: TGTGCCAGCAGTGAGCCGGGACAGGAGTACAATGAGCAGTTCTTC. It translates to CASSEPGQEYNEQFF.

This chain uses TRBV7-9 with TRBJ2-2, with 10 bases lining up with TRBD2. Germline V lookup: CDR1 SEHNR, CDR2 FQNEAQ (reference sequence). V lost 2 bases, J lost 5 bases, and 2 bases stayed unmatched. There are 15 residues in the CDR3. The CDR3 loop reads CASSLLAGVTGELFF. The CDR3 DNA is TGTGCCAGCAGCTTACTAGCGGGAGTTACCGGGGAGCTGTTTTTT.

This chain connects TRBV5-6 to TRBJ1-4; possibly TRBD1 for D (5 bases). V was pared by 4 bases and J by 10 bases, with 11 bases between. This CDR3 comprises 12 residues. Germline CDR1 SGHDT, CDR2 YYEEEE. The CDR3 DNA is TGTGCCAGCAGCCGAGGGAGGGGAAAACTGTTTTTT. Encoded protein: CASSRGRGKLFF.

The J gene is TRBJ1-3, the V gene TRBV5-4; maybe TRBD1 (5 bases). V shed 4 bases and J shed 2 bases, with 10 bases lying between them. This CDR3 spans 14 amino acids. CDR1 and CDR2 from the germline V gene are SGHNT and YYREEE (reference sequence). The CDR3 region is CASSPQTAGNTIYF. CDR3 in DNA: TGTGCCAGCAGCCCCCAGACAGCTGGAAACACCATATATTTT.

The chain uses TRBV28 and TRBJ2-1, with 10 bases that match TRBD1. With 5 bases clipped from V and 7 bases from J, the junction kept 8 bases outside the gene matches. Germline CDR1 reads MDHEN; CDR2 reads SYDVKM. The CDR3 loop spans 15 amino acids. CDR3 sequence: CASSARDRGRNEQFF. In nucleotides, the CDR3 is TGTGCCAGCAGTGCCCGGGACAGGGGTAGAAATGAGCAGTTCTTC.

The V and J genes are TRBV4-3 and TRBJ1-1; TRBD1 agrees at 10 bases. J lost 4 bases, V lost 4 bases, and 9 bases had no gene match. The CDR3 covers 16 residues. From germline, CDR1 is LGHNA and CDR2 YSLEER. DNA of the CDR3: TGCGCCAGCAGCCGGGACAGGGGCACCTCCGGCACTGAAGCTTTCTTT. The encoded protein is CASSRDRGTSGTEAFF.

The chain uses TRBV4-1 and TRBJ2-3; TRBD2 agrees at 8 bases. CDR1 is MGHRA, CDR2 YSYEKL, per germline. The CDR3 sequence is 15 residues long. The V and J ends lost 1 base and 2 bases, in that order; junction bases with no gene match: 2. CDR3 nucleotides: TGCGCCAGCAGCCAAGTTAGCGGGAACACAGATACGCAGTATTTT. This codes for CASSQVSGNTDTQYF.

The chain couples TRBV28 to TRBJ2-2; D ambiguous. Trimming removed 3 bases at V and 3 bases at J, with 8 bases between. The CDR3 runs 14 residues. CDR1 is MDHEN and CDR2 is SYDVKM in the germline V gene. The CDR3 DNA sequence: TGTGCCAGCAGTTTTCCCAGTTACACCGGGGAGCTGTTTTTT. Amino acids: CASSFPSYTGELFF.

The chain recombines TRBV7-9 with TRBJ1-2; D not certain. Germline V lookup: CDR1 SEHNR, CDR2 FQNEAQ (reference sequence). V was cut by 1 base and J by 7 bases, with 10 bases left in between. The CDR3 sequence is 13 residues long. The CDR3 DNA is TGTGCCAGCAGCTTAGTCAGCGCCCCTGGCTACACCTTC. Translation gives CASSLVSAPGYTF.

V is TRBV6-4 and J is TRBJ1-5, with unresolved D. The CDR3 has 15 amino acids. V was shortened by 0 bases and J by 2 bases, with 8 bases between the two germline ends. The V gene's germline CDR1 is MRHNA and CDR2 SNTAGT. The CDR3 nucleotides read TGTGCCAGCAGTGACTCGAACACAGGCAATCAGCCCCAGCATTTT. Translation gives CASSDSNTGNQPQHF.

The chain joins TRBV30 to TRBJ2-2; D unclear. The V end lost 0 bases, the J end lost 8 bases, and 4 bases lay between the germline ends. In germline, CDR1 is GTSNPN, CDR2 SVGIG (reference sequence). The CDR3 loop spans 11 amino acids. CDR3 in DNA: TGTGCCTGGAGTGTACTTGGGGAGCTGTTTTTT. Translating it yields CAWSVLGELFF.

The chain joins TRBV6-6 to TRBJ2-2; the D is unclear. The length of the CDR3 is 16 residues. Trimming removed 4 bases at V and 1 base at J, with 13 bases between. Germline V gene data show CDR1 as MNHNY and CDR2 as SVGAGI (reference sequence). The CDR3 protein is CASSWSSAGNTGELFF. In DNA, the CDR3 is TGTGCCAGCAGTTGGTCCTCCGCAGGGAACACCGGGGAGCTGTTTTTT.

The chain links TRBV4-1 to TRBJ2-1; D might be TRBD2 (5 bases). Per germline, CDR1 MGHRA and CDR2 YSYEKL. The V and J ends lost 4 bases and 1 base respectively, with 17 bases between them. The CDR3 spans 17 residues. The CDR3 bases are TGCGCCAGCAGCCGTGGTGGACTGGTCATGTCCTACAATGAGCAGTTCTTC. It is translated as CASSRGGLVMSYNEQFF.